What follows are 27 T cell receptor beta chains derived from one specimen sequenced in a study of beta chain features in type 1 diabetes (dated by TCRdb to the late 2010s). Library preparation used the immunoSEQ multiplex PCR assay. All of the isolated RNA was reverse transcribed with the High Capacity cDNA Reverse Transcription Kit, so expressed TCRB transcripts were sequenced. TCRdb mirrors the immuneACCESS table, restricted to in-frame sequences. Some clones are absent from its copies; in checked studies, under half trace to an unresolved V gene, and the reason for the others is unknown. Across this sample there are hundreds of thousands of clones, with 9.5% to 12% seen only once. Of the sample, about 0.045% is held by the ten largest clones. Sample: naive CD4+ T cells from blood. Interpreted using the paper, the cell subset or site label stands for: true naive CD4+ T cells. Every receptor here comes from a woman under 30 in good health.

The chain carries TRBV9 and TRBJ2-2; D not certain. V was shortened by 1 base and J by 8 bases, with 15 bases between the two germline ends. Germline values: CDR1 SGDLS, CDR2 YYNGEE. There are 15 residues in the CDR3. CDR3 sequence reads: CASSVNGMRSGELFF. CDR3 bases: TGTGCCAGCAGCGTAAACGGTATGAGGTCAGGGGAGCTGTTTTTT.

This clone was observed a few times. The J gene is TRBJ2-1, the V gene TRBV7-9; TRBD2 aligns across 8 bases. This CDR3 has 16 residues. After removal of 3 bases from V and 5 bases from J, the junction contained 9 bases not matched to a gene. Germline V CDR1 and CDR2: SEHNR, FQNEAQ (reference sequence). The CDR3 is CASSFKMAGGNNEQFF. The CDR3 nucleotides read TGTGCCAGCAGCTTCAAAATGGCGGGGGGAAACAATGAGCAGTTCTTC.

This clone has a handful of counts. This chain joins TRBV27 and TRBJ2-7; 11 nucleotides agree with TRBD1. Trimming at V came to 4 bases and at J to 0 bases, leaving 2 bases not matched to a gene. CDR1 MNHEY and CDR2 SMNVEV come from the germline V gene (reference sequence). The CDR3 runs 15 residues. CDR3 residues: CASSSGTGGSYEQYF. DNA of the CDR3: TGTGCCAGCAGTTCCGGGACAGGGGGCTCCTACGAGCAGTACTTC.

V and J are TRBV18 and TRBJ1-2, with a tentative D call TRBD1 (5 bases). Germline V CDR1 and CDR2: KGHSH, LQKENI. The length of the CDR3 is 14 residues. V lost 3 bases, J lost 2 bases, and 10 bases lay in between. CDR3 region: CASSPGTYNYGYTF. The DNA of the CDR3 is TGTGCCAGCTCACCTGGGACGTACAACTATGGCTACACCTTC.

This clone was seen only a few times. The chain is built from TRBV20-1 and TRBJ2-3, with D uncertain. The CDR3 has 11 amino acids. The V and J ends lost 5 bases and 5 bases respectively, with 8 bases between them. Per the germline V gene, CDR1 is DFQATT and CDR2 is SNEGSKA (reference sequence). The DNA for the CDR3 is TGCAGTGCTTGTCTAGGAGATACGCAGTATTTT. This translates into CSACLGDTQYF.

The V gene is TRBV5-1, the J gene TRBJ2-7; D gene ambiguous. Trimming stripped 2 bases from V and 0 bases from J, with 9 bases between. Germline loops: CDR1 SGHRS, CDR2 YFSETQ. The CDR3 is 14 amino acids. CDR3 loop: CASSFYSSSYEQYF. In DNA form, the CDR3 reads TGCGCCAGCAGCTTTTACTCTAGCTCCTACGAGCAGTACTTC.

The chain couples TRBV5-1 to TRBJ2-5, with 11 positions matching TRBD2. Germline V gene data show CDR1 as SGHRS and CDR2 as YFSETQ. J was trimmed by 3 bases and V by 3 bases; bases with no gene match: 1. The CDR3 covers 14 residues. CDR3 residues: CASSSGLAEETQYF. In nucleotides, the CDR3 is TGCGCCAGCAGCTCGGGACTAGCGGAAGAGACCCAGTACTTC.

The J gene is TRBJ1-5, the V gene TRBV18; the match to TRBD1 covers 7 bases. After removal of 3 bases from V and 4 bases from J, the junction contained 6 bases not matched to a gene. This CDR3 comprises 15 residues. The germline CDR1 and CDR2 sequences are KGHSH and LQKENI. The CDR3 sequence: CASSPDRVGNQPQHF. DNA for the CDR3: TGTGCCAGCTCACCCGACAGGGTGGGGAATCAGCCCCAGCATTTT.

This clone appeared a few times. The rearrangement links TRBV29-1 to TRBJ1-2; D is possibly TRBD1 (5 bases). The V and J ends lost 2 bases and 8 bases respectively, with 12 bases between them. This CDR3 contains 12 residues. Germline V CDR1 and CDR2: SQVTM, ANQGSEA. The CDR3 DNA sequence: TGCAGCGTTGAACAGGGTTCGATAGGCTACACCTTC. Protein product: CSVEQGSIGYTF.

This clone was found a few times. The rearrangement uses TRBV7-8 and TRBJ2-7; the D gene is possibly TRBD1 (7 bases). The CDR3 has 15 residues. Germline CDR1 and CDR2: SGHVS and FQNEAQ. Trimming removed 4 bases from V and 2 bases from J, with 15 bases in between. The CDR3 DNA reads as TGTGCCAGCAGCTCAAGGAGGGGGCACCCCTACGAGCAGTACGTC. Translated, it gives CASSSRRGHPYEQYV.

This chain uses TRBV27 with TRBJ2-2; no clear D gene. Germline lookup yields CDR1 MNHEY and CDR2 SMNVEV (reference sequence). Trimming pared 3 bases from V and 6 bases from J, leaving 11 bases between. The CDR3 loop spans 14 amino acids. CDR3 amino acids: CASSFLPRPGELFF. The CDR3 region has the DNA TGTGCCAGCAGTTTCTTACCGAGACCCGGGGAGCTGTTTTTT.

The rearrangement uses TRBV6-6 and TRBJ1-4; D gene uncertain. The V and J ends lost 2 bases and 0 bases respectively, with 7 bases between them. CDR1 MNHNY and CDR2 SVGAGI come from the germline V gene (reference sequence). The CDR3 consists of 15 residues. The CDR3 DNA sequence: TGTGCCAGCAGTTACACGATGGCAACTAATGAAAAACTGTTTTTT. Translating gives CASSYTMATNEKLFF.

The chain uses TRBV29-1 and TRBJ1-4, with TRBD1 as a possible D gene (6 bases). CDR3 length equals 12 residues. Germline V gives CDR1 SQVTM, CDR2 ANQGSEA. V shed 7 bases and J shed 8 bases, with 14 bases lying between them. The DNA for the CDR3 is TGCAGCGCCACAGGGCTTGGGGAAAAACTGTTTTTT. Protein product: CSATGLGEKLFF.

J is TRBJ2-7 and V is TRBV5-4; 12 bases line up with TRBD2. Unmatched junction bases numbered 14, after V lost 6 bases and J lost 7 bases. The V gene's germline CDR1 is SGHNT and CDR2 YYREEE (reference sequence). The CDR3 sequence is 16 residues long. The CDR3 here is CASTTLAGGPWEEQYF. The CDR3 DNA reads TGTGCCAGCACCACTCTAGCGGGAGGGCCCTGGGAGGAGCAGTACTTC.

This clone has more than one count but fewer than ten. CDR3 sequence: CASKPSWAANTEAFF. CDR3 sequence (DNA): TGTGCCAGCAAACCCTCGTGGGCGGCGAACACTGAAGCTTTCTTT. This chain links TRBV6-6 with TRBJ1-1; D gene ambiguous. The CDR3 contains 15 residues. Per the germline V gene, CDR1 is MNHNY and CDR2 is SVGAGI (reference sequence). Trimming removed 7 bases at V and 1 base at J, with 16 bases between.

The chain recombines TRBV5-1 with TRBJ2-4, with D tentatively TRBD2 (5 bases). Trimming cost V 4 bases and J 6 bases, with 11 bases left between them. Germline CDR1 and CDR2: SGHRS and YFSETQ. The CDR3 sequence is 13 residues long. DNA of the CDR3: TGCGCCAGCAGCCAACCGGGAAGAAACATTCAGTACTTC. Protein: CASSQPGRNIQYF.

The chain recombines TRBV7-8 with TRBJ2-7, with a possible D match to TRBD2 (6 bases). CDR3 length equals 14 residues. Trimming stripped 1 base from V and 2 bases from J, with 9 bases between. Germline-derived CDR1 and CDR2 are SGHVS and FQNEAQ. The CDR3 loop is CASSLELAAYEQYF. In DNA, the CDR3 is TGTGCCAGCAGCTTAGAACTAGCCGCCTACGAGCAGTACTTC.

This clone was observed a handful of times. This rearrangement joins TRBV6-6 to TRBJ2-1; 13 nucleotides line up with TRBD2. CDR3 length: 16 amino acids. Unmatched junction bases numbered 6, after V lost 6 bases and J lost 4 bases. The germline CDR1 and CDR2 sequences are MNHNY and SVGAGI (reference sequence). CDR3 residues: CASRGLAGTQYNEQFF. The CDR3 bases are TGTGCCAGCAGGGGACTAGCGGGGACGCAGTACAATGAGCAGTTCTTC.

V usage is TRBV7-2 and J usage is TRBJ2-1; 8 bases align to TRBD2. V trimming: 6 bases; J trimming: 6 bases; junction bases outside the gene matches: 10. Germline CDR1 SGHTA, CDR2 FQGNSA. The CDR3 is 15 residues long. This CDR3 is CASRKRSGTANEQFF. The CDR3 region has the DNA TGTGCCAGCAGAAAGCGTAGCGGGACCGCCAATGAGCAGTTCTTC.

A few counts support this clone. The rearrangement joins TRBV4-3 to TRBJ2-3; D is possibly TRBD1 (5 bases). The CDR3 covers 15 residues. Germline V CDR1 and CDR2: LGHNA, YSLEER. The V and J ends lost 2 bases and 2 bases respectively, with 11 bases between them. The CDR3 DNA reads TGCGCCAGCAGCCAAACCGACAGATCCACAGATACGCAGTATTTT. Its protein product is CASSQTDRSTDTQYF.

The sample holds a few counts of this clone. The chain combines TRBV4-1 with TRBJ2-3, with D uncertain. The CDR3 loop spans 15 amino acids. V lost 1 base, J lost 7 bases, and 15 bases lay in between. Germline assignment: CDR1 MGHRA and CDR2 YSYEKL. In nucleotides, the CDR3 is TGCGCCAGCAGCCAAGGGAGCATGGGATTGTATACGCAGTATTTT. Protein sequence: CASSQGSMGLYTQYF.

The chain links TRBV5-4 to TRBJ2-5; 8 bases are a match to TRBD2. J was trimmed by 3 bases and V by 2 bases; bases with no gene match: 3. Germline CDR1 is SGHNT and CDR2 is YYREEE (reference sequence). The CDR3 runs 14 residues. The CDR3 is CASSLLAVKETQYF. For the CDR3, the DNA is TGTGCCAGCAGCTTACTAGCGGTAAAAGAGACCCAGTACTTC.

The sample holds a few counts of this clone. The chain carries TRBV28 and TRBJ2-5; 9 bases fit TRBD1. Germline CDR1 and CDR2: MDHEN and SYDVKM. With V trimmed by 3 bases and J by 4 bases, 6 bases remained unmatched. The CDR3 has 15 amino acids. Written as DNA, the CDR3 is TGTGCCAGCAGTTTGTGGTCGACAGGGGGAGAGACCCAGTACTTC. It codes for CASSLWSTGGETQYF.

The chain uses TRBV7-2 and TRBJ2-1; TRBD2 agrees at 10 bases. CDR3 length: 14 residues. CDR1 is SGHTA, CDR2 FQGNSA, per germline. The V and J ends lost 1 base and 9 bases, in that order; junction bases with no gene match: 3. In DNA form, the CDR3 reads TGTGCCAGCAGCTTAGGGATAGCGGGAGGTGAGCAGTTCTTC. Its translation is CASSLGIAGGEQFF.

This clone was counted only a few times. This chain joins TRBV7-9 and TRBJ2-7; weak D call: TRBD2 (5 bases). V was shortened by 0 bases and J by 5 bases, with 8 bases between the two germline ends. Germline-derived CDR1 and CDR2 are SEHNR and FQNEAQ (reference sequence). The CDR3 is 13 amino acids. The CDR3: CASSLAEGHEQYF. CDR3 nucleotides: TGTGCCAGCAGCTTAGCAGAGGGTCACGAGCAGTACTTC.

V is TRBV14 and J is TRBJ2-6; D gene unclear. From germline, CDR1 is SGHDN and CDR2 FVKESK. CDR3 length: 16 amino acids. Trimming pared 5 bases from V and 4 bases from J, leaving 15 bases between. The CDR3 DNA reads as TGTGCCAGCAGCGAGCTTGGGTCCCGAGGGGCCAACGTCCTGACTTTC. Translated, it gives CASSELGSRGANVLTF.

This chain links TRBV14 with TRBJ2-7; D perhaps matches TRBD2 (6 bases). Per the germline V gene, CDR1 is SGHDN and CDR2 is FVKESK. This CDR3 is 15 amino acids long. V lost 3 bases to trimming and J lost 2 bases, with 14 bases between them. Here the CDR3 reads CASSHSGLPPYEQYF. CDR3 in DNA: TGTGCCAGCAGCCACTCGGGACTCCCGCCCTACGAGCAGTACTTC.